A single sample gave rise to the 21 T cell receptor beta chains below, sequenced in a study of shared clonotypes between healthy human individuals. Clones were sequenced by immunoSEQ multiplex PCR, and TCRdb holds only the in-frame ones, with some missing. Of fewer than 2.5 million clones listed, over 85% are singletons. Sequenced input: naive CD4+ T cells from PBMCs. Indicated subset: CD45RA+ positively selected. These receptors originate from a man between 18 and 29 years old in good health. Some clones in this sample may be carry-over from other donors' samples.

This chain joins TRBV4-3 and TRBJ2-4, with a weak D call TRBD1 (5 bases). The CDR3 is 13 residues long. Germline V gives CDR1 LGHNA, CDR2 YSLEER. Trimming removed 0 bases from V and 5 bases from J, with 5 bases in between. CDR3 loop: CASSQDRENIQYF. The CDR3 DNA reads TGCGCCAGCAGCCAAGACAGGGAAAACATTCAGTACTTC.

This clone was detected once. The J gene is TRBJ2-1, the V gene TRBV4-3; TRBD2 agrees at 7 bases. In germline, CDR1 is LGHNA, CDR2 YSLEER. This CDR3 spans 16 amino acids. After removal of 0 bases from V and 3 bases from J, the junction contained 5 bases not matched to a gene. CDR3 residues: CASSQDSPSGYNEQFF. In DNA, the CDR3 is TGCGCCAGCAGCCAAGATTCCCCTAGCGGCTACAATGAGCAGTTCTTC.

CDR3 region: CASSTQLAGTVYNEQFF. Written as DNA, the CDR3 is TGTGCCAGTAGTACCCAACTAGCGGGAACGGTATACAATGAGCAGTTCTTC. The chain links TRBV19 to TRBJ2-1; 10 bases match TRBD2. The CDR3 contains 17 residues. Germline V gene lookup returns CDR1 LNHDA and CDR2 SQIVND (reference sequence). V trimming: 4 bases; J trimming: 4 bases; junction bases outside the gene matches: 10.

The V gene is TRBV19, the J gene TRBJ1-2; D is possibly TRBD1 (5 bases). Looked up from germline, CDR1 is LNHDA and CDR2 is SQIVND (reference sequence). The germline V and J ends were trimmed by 4 bases and 0 bases, with 12 bases remaining between them. The CDR3 has 15 residues. Written as DNA, the CDR3 is TGTGCCAGTAGTACCTGGGACTCCTCTAACTATGGCTACACCTTC. Encoded protein: CASSTWDSSNYGYTF.

The V call is TRBV6-5, the J call TRBJ2-3; 11 nucleotides match TRBD2. J gave up 0 bases and V 2 bases, and 1 base lay outside the gene matches. The CDR3 loop spans 16 amino acids. Germline CDR1 MNHEY, CDR2 SVGAGI. The CDR3: CASSYIAGGSTDTQYF. For the CDR3, the DNA is TGTGCCAGCAGTTACATAGCGGGAGGGAGCACAGATACGCAGTATTTT.

The V gene is TRBV19, the J gene TRBJ1-2; perhaps TRBD1 as D (5 bases). V lost 6 bases and J lost 10, with 18 bases in between. Germline CDR1 LNHDA, CDR2 SQIVND (reference sequence). This CDR3 is 13 amino acids long. The CDR3 region is CASRGTIRDSYTF. In DNA form, the CDR3 reads TGTGCCAGTAGGGGGACCATCCGCGATTCCTACACCTTC.

The rearrangement uses TRBV27 and TRBJ1-6; perhaps TRBD1 as D (6 bases). Trimming shortened V by 5 bases and J by 12 bases, and 14 bases separated the two germline ends. Germline V gene sequence: CDR1 MNHEY, CDR2 SMNVEV (reference sequence). The CDR3 runs to 13 residues. The CDR3 spells CASSPMDSGPLHF. CDR3 in DNA: TGTGCCAGCAGTCCTATGGACAGCGGACCCCTCCACTTT.

The chain joins TRBV28 to TRBJ1-5; TRBD1 agrees at 8 bases. V shed 2 bases, J shed 4 bases, and the junction held 16 bases outside the gene matches. This CDR3 comprises 19 residues. The germline gives CDR1 MDHEN, CDR2 SYDVKM. The CDR3 protein is CASSLDSQTGRGRNQPQHF. CDR3 nucleotide sequence: TGTGCCAGCAGTTTAGATTCTCAAACCGGCAGGGGGCGGAATCAGCCCCAGCATTTT.

On this clone itself: Different DNA sequences within this sample yield the same CDR3. V usage is TRBV18 and J usage is TRBJ1-3, with TRBD1 matching 9 bases. This CDR3 has 14 amino acids. The germline V gene has CDR1 KGHSH and CDR2 LQKENI. After removal of 3 bases from V and 4 bases from J, the junction contained 1 base not matched to a gene. The CDR3 loop is CASSPGQGGNTIYF. The CDR3 DNA sequence: TGTGCCAGCTCACCCGGACAGGGGGGAAACACCATATATTTT.

This clone appeared a single time. The chain is built from TRBV1 and TRBJ2-3; TRBD2 is taken as the D call from the table, unchecked against the DNA. TRBV1 is shown as a pseudogene. The CDR3 runs to 15 residues. The CDR3 region has the DNA TGCACCAGCAGCCAAGACTCGGGAGGCCCAGATACGCAGTATTTT. Translating it yields CTSSQDSGGPDTQYF.

This chain links TRBV27 with TRBJ1-2; D might be TRBD1 (5 bases). The CDR3 is made up of 17 amino acids. V was clipped by 5 bases and J by 6 bases, with 25 bases between them. CDR1 is MNHEY, CDR2 SMNVEV, per germline (reference sequence). CDR3 nucleotide sequence: TGTGCCAGCAGTCCACAACCGCCGAGGGGTACTAGGCATGGCTACACCTTC. Amino acids: CASSPQPPRGTRHGYTF.

The genes are TRBV7-8 and TRBJ2-2; the match to TRBD2 covers 7 bases. CDR3 length equals 15 residues. J was trimmed by 2 bases and V by 5 bases; bases with no gene match: 5. Per germline, CDR1 SGHVS and CDR2 FQNEAQ. This chain's CDR3 is CASSPGTTNTGELFF. The DNA for the CDR3 is TGTGCCAGCAGCCCCGGGACTACCAACACCGGGGAGCTGTTTTTT.

For this clone: Other DNA sequences of this sample code for an identical CDR3. The chain combines TRBV9 with TRBJ2-1, with 12 bases fitting TRBD2. The CDR3 covers 15 residues. Trimming cost V 4 bases and J 4 bases; bases outside gene matches: 3. Per germline, CDR1 SGDLS and CDR2 YYNGEE. The CDR3 DNA reads as TGTGCCAGCAGCCAGACTAGCGGGAGTTACAATGAGCAGTTCTTC. It encodes CASSQTSGSYNEQFF. Drawing the rest from reference TRBV9 and TRBJ2-1, the complete variable domain is DSGVTQTPKHLITATGQRVTLRCSPRSGDLSVYWYQQSLDQGLQFLIQYYNGEERAKGNILERFSAQQFPDLHSELNLSSLELGDSALYFCASSQTSGSYNEQFFGPGTRLTVL.

The chain couples TRBV7-9 to TRBJ1-1; D not certain. The CDR3 loop spans 12 amino acids. Trimming pared 5 bases from V and 4 bases from J, leaving 8 bases between. Looked up from germline, CDR1 is SEHNR and CDR2 is FQNEAQ (reference sequence). CDR3 residues: CASSLMITEAFF. For the CDR3, the DNA is TGTGCCAGCAGCCTGATGATCACTGAAGCTTTCTTT.

CDR3 protein: CASSPGQGHPYEQYF. CDR3 DNA: TGTGCCAGCTCCCCCGGACAGGGCCACCCCTACGAGCAGTACTTC. This rearrangement joins TRBV18 to TRBJ2-7, with 8 nucleotides matching TRBD1. CDR1 is KGHSH, CDR2 LQKENI, per germline. The V segment lost 6 bases and the J segment 2 bases; nucleotides outside the gene matches: 9. This CDR3 spans 15 amino acids. The full variable domain, its missing parts supplied by reference TRBV18 and TRBJ2-7, is NAGVMQNPRHLVRRRGQEARLRCSPMKGHSHVYWYRQLPEEGLKFMVYLQKENIIDESGMPKERFSAEFPKEGPSILRIQQVVRGDSAAYFCASSPGQGHPYEQYFGPGTRLTVT.

The chain combines TRBV13 with TRBJ2-7; 12 nucleotides align to TRBD2. The CDR3 loop spans 15 amino acids. J lost 4 bases, V lost 3 bases, and 4 bases had no gene match. Germline V gives CDR1 PRHDT, CDR2 FYEKMQ (reference sequence). The CDR3 DNA is TGTGCCAGCAGCTTTGAGACTAGCGGGAGTTACGAGCAGTACTTC. Protein product: CASSFETSGSYEQYF.

The rearrangement uses TRBV19 and TRBJ1-1; possibly TRBD1 for D (5 bases). The CDR3 loop spans 17 amino acids. The germline V and J ends were trimmed by 7 bases and 2 bases, with 23 bases remaining between them. The germline V gene encodes CDR1 LNHDA and CDR2 SQIVND (reference sequence). In DNA, the CDR3 is TGTGCCAGTACCTTATCACCGGGGGGAGGTAGAAACACTGAAGCTTTCTTT. Its protein is CASTLSPGGGRNTEAFF.

In DNA, the CDR3 is TGTGCCAGCAGGGGTACCCCAGGGGTTTCCTATGGCTACACCTTC. The encoded protein is CASRGTPGVSYGYTF. V is TRBV25-1 and J is TRBJ1-2; maybe TRBD1 (6 bases). This CDR3 region has 15 residues. Trimming stripped 6 bases from V and 4 bases from J, with 18 bases between. Germline V gene sequence: CDR1 MGHDK, CDR2 SYGVNS.

V gene TRBV4-1 combines with J gene TRBJ2-7, with D possibly TRBD2 on 5 matching bases. CDR3 length: 17 residues. The germline V gene has CDR1 MGHRA and CDR2 YSYEKL. Trimming removed 0 bases from V and 3 bases from J, with 18 bases in between. The CDR3 region is CASSQEAAAVFLYEQYF. In DNA, the CDR3 is TGCGCCAGCAGCCAAGAAGCGGCAGCGGTTTTTCTCTACGAGCAGTACTTC.

The CDR3 sequence is CASSRTGFSTDTQYF. CDR3 sequence (DNA): TGTGCCAGCAGTAGAACAGGGTTTAGCACAGATACGCAGTATTTT. J is TRBJ2-3 and V is TRBV11-2; the D gene is possibly TRBD1 (6 bases). V lost 6 bases and J lost 0, with 13 bases in between. Germline assignment: CDR1 SGHAT and CDR2 FQNNGV. This CDR3 has 15 amino acids.

This sequence joins TRBV28 and TRBJ2-7, with TRBD1 identical over 7 bases. Losses at the gene ends were 8 bases for V and 6 bases for J; bases not matched to a gene: 10. Looked up from germline, CDR1 is MDHEN and CDR2 is SYDVKM. The length of the CDR3 is 13 residues. Here the CDR3 reads CASAIGGRGEQYF. CDR3 sequence (DNA): TGTGCCAGCGCGATAGGGGGCCGGGGCGAGCAGTACTTC.